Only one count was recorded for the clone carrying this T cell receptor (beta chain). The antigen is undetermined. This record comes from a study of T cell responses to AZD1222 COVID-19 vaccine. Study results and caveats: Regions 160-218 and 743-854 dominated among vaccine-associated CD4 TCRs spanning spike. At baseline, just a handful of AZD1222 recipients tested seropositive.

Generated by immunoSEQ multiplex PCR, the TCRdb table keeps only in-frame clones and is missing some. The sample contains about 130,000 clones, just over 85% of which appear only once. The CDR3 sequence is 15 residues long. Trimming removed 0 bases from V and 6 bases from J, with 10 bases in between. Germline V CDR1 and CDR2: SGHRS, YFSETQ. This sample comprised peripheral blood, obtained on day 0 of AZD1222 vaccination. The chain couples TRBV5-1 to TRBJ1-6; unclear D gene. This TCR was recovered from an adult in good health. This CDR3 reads CASSLESTGNSPLHF. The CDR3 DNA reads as TGCGCCAGCAGCTTGGAGTCAACGGGTAATTCACCCCTCCACTTT.